This T cell receptor (beta chain) was sequenced in a study of early T cells in non-severe SARS-CoV-2 infection. Turning to the study itself: Alpha and beta chains were unpaired, from unsorted whole-blood bulk RNA.

Individual cDNA molecules were tagged with unique molecular identifiers. Via MiXCR, TCRdb re-called the 5' RACE reads, giving one row per CDR3 protein. The repertoire holds approximately 27,000 distinct CDR3 sequences, with 9.5% to 10% as singletons. Trimming took 0 bases from V and 8 from J; bases not matched to a gene: 7. Looked up from germline, CDR1 is SSHAT and CDR2 is FNYEAQ (reference sequence). This CDR3 has 17 residues. This TCR was recovered from an adult who was a healthcare worker with PCR-confirmed SARS-CoV-2 infection or an uninfected control (not recorded which). The V call is TRBV7-7, the J call TRBJ2-1, with 13 bases matching TRBD2. Sequenced: whole blood. Here the CDR3 DNA reads TGTGCCAGCAGCTTAGCTCAAACTAGCGGGGGGGCCTATGAGCAGTTCTTC. Translating it yields CASSLAQTSGGAYEQFF.